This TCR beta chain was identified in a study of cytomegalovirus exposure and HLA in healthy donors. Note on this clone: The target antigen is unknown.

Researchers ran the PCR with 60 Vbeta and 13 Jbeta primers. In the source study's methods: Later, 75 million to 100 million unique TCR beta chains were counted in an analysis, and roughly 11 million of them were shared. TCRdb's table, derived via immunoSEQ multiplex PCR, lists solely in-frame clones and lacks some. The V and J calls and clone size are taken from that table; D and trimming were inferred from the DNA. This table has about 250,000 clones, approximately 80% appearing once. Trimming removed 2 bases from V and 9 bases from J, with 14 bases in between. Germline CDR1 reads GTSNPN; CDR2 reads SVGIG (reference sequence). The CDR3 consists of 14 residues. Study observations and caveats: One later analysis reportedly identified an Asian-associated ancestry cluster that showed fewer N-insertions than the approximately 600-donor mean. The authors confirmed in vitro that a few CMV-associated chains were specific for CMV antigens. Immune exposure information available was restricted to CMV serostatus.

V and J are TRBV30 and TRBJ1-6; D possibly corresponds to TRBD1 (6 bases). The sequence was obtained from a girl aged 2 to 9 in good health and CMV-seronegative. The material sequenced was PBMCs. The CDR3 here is CAWSFGGGGSPLHF. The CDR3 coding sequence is TGTGCCTGGAGTTTTGGAGGGGGGGGTTCACCCCTCCACTTT.